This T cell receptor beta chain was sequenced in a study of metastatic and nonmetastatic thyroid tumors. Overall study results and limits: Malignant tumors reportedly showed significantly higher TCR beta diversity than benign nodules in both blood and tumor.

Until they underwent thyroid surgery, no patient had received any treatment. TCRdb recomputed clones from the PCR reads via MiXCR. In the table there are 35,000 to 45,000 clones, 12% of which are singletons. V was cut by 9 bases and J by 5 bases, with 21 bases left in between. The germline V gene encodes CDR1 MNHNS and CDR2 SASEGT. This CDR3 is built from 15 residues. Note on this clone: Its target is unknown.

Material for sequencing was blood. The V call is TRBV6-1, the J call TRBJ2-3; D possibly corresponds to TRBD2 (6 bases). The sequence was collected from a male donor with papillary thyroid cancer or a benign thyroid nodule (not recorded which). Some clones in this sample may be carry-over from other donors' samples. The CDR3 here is CASTRVGARGDTQYF. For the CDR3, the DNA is TGTGCCAGTACCCGAGTGGGAGCGCGGGGAGATACGCAGTATTTT.